This TCR beta chain stems from a study of T-cell memory formation after mild COVID-19. Study-level findings and limits: Those CD4+ clones that contracted were mainly in CM and EM (CD8+ ones in EMRA).

Barcoded TCR alpha and TCR beta cDNA libraries with UMIs came from 5'RACE using constant-segment primers. MiXCR, applied by TCRdb to the 5' RACE reads, yields one record per CDR3 protein. The sample records around 320,000 distinct CDR3 sequences, under 30% being singletons. V lost 5 bases and J lost 3; bases outside the gene matches: 8. The germline gives CDR1 MNHEY, CDR2 SMNVEV (reference sequence). CDR3 size: 15 residues. A note on this clonotype: The antigen is unknown.

The chain combines TRBV27 with TRBJ2-7; the match to TRBD2 covers 9 bases. Source material: PBMCs or a T cell subset sorted from them (not recorded which). The receptor comes from an adult woman who had mild COVID-19 (a few samples of this study predate the infection). Cell type and time point are not known. CDR3 region: CASSLAGSLYYEQYF. DNA of the CDR3: TGTGCCAGCAGTCTAGCGGGGAGCTTATACTACGAGCAGTACTTC.